These 14 T cell receptor beta chains share one sample of origin, sequenced in a study of a mutant IDH1 vaccine in newly diagnosed glioma. Specified time point: week 35, safety follow-up. Vaccinated patients received 300 ug of mutant IDH1 20-mer peptide per dose, with topical imiquimod. Clones were sequenced by immunoSEQ multiplex PCR, and TCRdb holds only the in-frame ones, with some missing. The sample lists 53,000 or so clones; around four fifths were seen once. These TCRs are of unknown antigen specificity. The sequencing here drew on PBMCs, taken from a glioma patient whose treatment included an IDH1 peptide vaccine. The receptor source for this set is a middle-aged man with glioma.

V and J are TRBV4-1 and TRBJ2-2; 9 nucleotides agree with TRBD1. The germline V gene has CDR1 MGHRA and CDR2 YSYEKL. The V and J ends lost 4 bases and 2 bases, in that order; junction bases with no gene match: 5. The CDR3 extends over 16 amino acids. The CDR3 loop reads CASSPSDRGNTGELFF. CDR3 coding DNA: TGCGCCAGCAGCCCTTCGGACAGGGGAAACACCGGGGAGCTGTTTTTT.

The V gene is TRBV7-6, the J gene TRBJ2-1, with D perhaps matching TRBD2 (6 bases). The germline V gene encodes CDR1 SGHVS and CDR2 FNYEAQ. Deletions cut 5 bases from V and 4 bases from J, with 15 bases between. The CDR3 is 15 amino acids. The DNA of the CDR3 is TGTGCCAGCAGCCCCGGTCGGGGGAGATACAATGAGCAGTTCTTC. It yields the protein CASSPGRGRYNEQFF.

The J gene is TRBJ1-1, the V gene TRBV7-9, with 7 nucleotides matching TRBD1. The ends lost 1 base at V and 5 bases at J; junction bases unmatched: 1. Germline V gene lookup returns CDR1 SEHNR and CDR2 FQNEAQ (reference sequence). The CDR3 length is 13 residues. In DNA, the CDR3 is TGTGCCAGCAGCTTAGGGGGACAGACTGAAGCTTTCTTT. Protein: CASSLGGQTEAFF.

This chain links TRBV14 with TRBJ2-5, with a tentative D call TRBD2 (6 bases). The V end was cut by 4 bases, the J end by 1 base, with 7 bases between. The CDR3 is made up of 13 amino acids. CDR1 is SGHDN and CDR2 is FVKESK in the germline V gene. The CDR3 nucleotides read TGTGCCAGCAGCCGGGACTTCCAAGAGACCCAGTACTTC. Translating it yields CASSRDFQETQYF.

This clone was seen more than once but under ten times. CDR3 DNA: TGTGCCAGCAGACACAGGGCGCGGGAAAAACTGTTTTTT. Translated, it gives CASRHRAREKLFF. The chain joins TRBV27 to TRBJ1-4, with D possibly TRBD1 on 6 matching bases. Trimming removed 6 bases at V and 8 bases at J, with 13 bases between. This CDR3 is built from 13 residues. Germline V gene data show CDR1 as MNHEY and CDR2 as SMNVEV (reference sequence).

This clone showed up just once. The rearrangement uses TRBV6-1 and TRBJ1-6; no firm D call. The germline V gene has CDR1 MNHNS and CDR2 SASEGT. The CDR3 totals 16 residues. The V end lost 0 bases, the J end lost 1 base, and 7 bases lay between the germline ends. This CDR3 reads CASSEAMESYNSPLHF. CDR3 sequence (DNA): TGTGCCAGCAGTGAAGCAATGGAGTCCTATAATTCACCCCTCCACTTT.

This chain joins TRBV6-1 and TRBJ2-3; no reliable D call. The CDR3 is 14 residues long. V was shortened by 5 bases and J by 2 bases, with 11 bases between the two germline ends. CDR1 and CDR2 (germline): MNHNS, SASEGT. CDR3 sequence (DNA): TGTGCCAGCAGTCCCAATGCGCTCACAGATACGCAGTATTTT. Residues: CASSPNALTDTQYF.

In its sample, this clone was seen once. DNA for the CDR3: TGTGCCAGTCCCGATTACGGACGGACCAGCACAGATACGCAGTATTTT. Translating gives CASPDYGRTSTDTQYF. This rearrangement joins TRBV2 to TRBJ2-3; D remains unclear. With 9 bases removed from V and 0 bases from J, the gap between germline ends came to 19 bases. Germline values: CDR1 SNHLY, CDR2 FYNNEI. The CDR3 is made up of 16 amino acids.

The gene calls are TRBV9 and TRBJ1-3, with 7 bases fitting TRBD1. The germline gives CDR1 SGDLS, CDR2 YYNGEE. With V trimmed by 4 bases and J by 0 bases, 4 bases remained unmatched. CDR3 length: 15 residues. The CDR3 sequence is CASSLQGISGNTIYF. In DNA, the CDR3 is TGTGCCAGCAGCCTACAGGGGATCTCTGGAAACACCATATATTTT.

In this sample, this clone turned up a few times. This chain uses TRBV29-1 with TRBJ1-1; D not resolved. The V gene's germline CDR1 is SQVTM and CDR2 ANQGSEA. V was cut by 8 bases and J by 1 base, with 8 bases left in between. There are 11 residues in the CDR3. In nucleotides, the CDR3 is TGCAGCACCGGGAGGAACACTGAAGCTTTCTTT. Its translation: CSTGRNTEAFF.

V usage is TRBV29-1 and J usage is TRBJ1-1, with a tentative D call TRBD1 (6 bases). From germline, CDR1 is SQVTM and CDR2 ANQGSEA. Trimming stripped 2 bases from V and 11 bases from J, with 18 bases between. This CDR3 region has 13 residues. The chain's CDR3 is CSVERRGVRGAFF. The CDR3 DNA is TGCAGCGTTGAACGGCGGGGAGTAAGGGGGGCTTTCTTT.

Comments on this clone: This same CDR3 is encoded by further DNA sequences in the sample. This sequence joins TRBV5-1 and TRBJ1-2; D call uncertain. CDR1 and CDR2 from the germline V gene are SGHRS and YFSETQ. The CDR3 has 12 amino acids. The V gene lost 0 bases and the J gene lost 4 bases, with 4 bases spanning the gap. CDR3 coding DNA: TGCGCCAGCAGCTTGGACCGCTATGGCTACACCTTC. Translating it yields CASSLDRYGYTF.

The rearrangement joins TRBV29-1 to TRBJ2-7; 8 positions match TRBD1. Germline CDR1 is SQVTM and CDR2 is ANQGSEA. Trimming removed 6 bases from V and 3 bases from J; junction bases left unmatched: 4. The CDR3 length is 12 residues. As DNA, the CDR3 is TGCAGCGTCCAGGGGGCGGGCTACGAGCAGTACTTC. Translating it yields CSVQGAGYEQYF.

V and J are TRBV9 and TRBJ2-3, with D unresolved. Trimming took 0 bases from V and 4 from J, leaving 6 bases between them. CDR1 is SGDLS and CDR2 is YYNGEE in the germline V gene. This CDR3 spans 13 amino acids. For the CDR3, the DNA is TGTGCCAGCAGCGTAGGGTGGGCAGATACGCAGTATTTT. As protein: CASSVGWADTQYF.